The 32 T cell receptor beta chains below all came from one sample that was sequenced in a study of T cell clonality in common variable immunodeficiency. The table came from immunoSEQ multiplex PCR; TCRdb's copy has only in-frame clones and leaves some out. The data show around 19,000 clones, with none appearing a single time. These receptors have no identified antigens. General study points: In common variable immunodeficiency, TCR beta chains reportedly carried fewer deletions and N-nucleotide insertions.

The material sequenced was peripheral blood mononuclear cells. These TCRs come from a human donor with common variable immunodeficiency.

For this clone: The read finishes 3 residues shy of the CDR3 end, and the germline J gene is used to complete it. V gene TRBV5-1 combines with J gene TRBJ1-3; the D gene is possibly TRBD1 (5 bases). Trimming took off 2 bases at V and 0 bases at J, with 15 bases between the two ends. The germline V gene has CDR1 SGHRS and CDR2 YFSETQ. The CDR3 has 17 residues. CDR3 bases read: TGCGCCAGCAGCTTTAACGGGGGTCTAAGCTCTGGAAACACC. Translating gives CASSFNGGLSSGNT. The full CDR3 reads CASSFNGGLSSGNTIYF.

This clone has just a few counts. With the read ending 3 residues before the CDR3 end, the germline J gene is used to fill in that end. The chain has TRBV20-1 and TRBJ1-5; 8 nucleotides line up with TRBD1. J gave up 3 bases and V 5 bases, and 3 bases lay outside the gene matches. There are 13 residues in the CDR3. Germline lookup yields CDR1 DFQATT and CDR2 SNEGSKA (reference sequence). The CDR3 spells CSASDRVNQPQHF. CDR3 DNA (partial): TGCAGTGCTTCGGACAGGGTCAATCAGCCC.

This clone was found many times. Read coverage stops 3 residues before the CDR3 terminus; the germline J gene supplies the remainder. The chain couples TRBV5-1 to TRBJ1-4, with D perhaps matching TRBD1 (6 bases). Germline lookup yields CDR1 SGHRS and CDR2 YFSETQ. V dropped 3 bases and J dropped 0 bases, with 12 bases sitting between them. CDR3 length equals 16 residues. The CDR3 bases that were read are TGCGCCAGCAGCTCCGGACAGTCAACAACTAATGAAAAA. Its translation is CASSSGQSTTNEK. The whole CDR3 is CASSSGQSTTNEKLFF.

This clone was counted many times. The read ends 3 residues early relative to the CDR3; the germline J gene fills the gap. The chain is built from TRBV10-3 and TRBJ2-3, with D possibly matching TRBD2 (6 bases). CDR3 length: 14 amino acids. The germline CDR1 and CDR2 sequences are ENHRY and SYGVKD. Trimming left V 6 bases short and J 2 bases short, with 12 bases between. The chain's CDR3 is CAIRSGGFTDTQYF. The CDR3 DNA, read in part, is TGTGCCATCAGATCCGGGGGTTTCACAGATACG.

As to this clone: Sequencing ends 3 residues short of the CDR3 end; the germline J gene provides the rest. The genes are TRBV30 and TRBJ2-2; TRBD2 matches at 14 bases. This CDR3 contains 15 residues. Trimming at V came to 4 bases and at J to 3 bases, leaving 1 base not matched to a gene. The germline CDR1 and CDR2 sequences are GTSNPN and SVGIG (reference sequence). CDR3 in amino acids: CAWTGLAGDTGELFF. CDR3 bases read: TGTGCCTGGACGGGACTAGCGGGAGACACCGGGGAG.

This clone appeared a few times. One base away lies a much larger clone, so this may be a sequencing read error. The read halts 3 residues ahead of the CDR3 end, with the missing end drawn from the germline J gene. The same CDR3 can be traced to other DNA sequences in this sample. The rearrangement joins TRBV7-2 to TRBJ2-3; TRBD1 aligns across 7 bases. The CDR3 totals 14 residues. The V gene end was trimmed by 5 bases and the J gene end by 4 bases; junction bases not matched to a gene: 6. The V gene's germline CDR1 is SGHTA and CDR2 FQGNSA. Partial CDR3 DNA: TGTGCCAGCAGCCCTAGGCAGGGGGCAGATACG. Protein: CASSPRQGADT. The full CDR3 protein is CASSPRQGADTQYF.

Comments on this clone: The CDR3 is cut off 3 residues early in the read; its end comes from the germline J gene. This rearrangement joins TRBV5-6 to TRBJ2-3; D is ambiguous. Deletions cut 1 base from V and 4 bases from J, with 4 bases between. This CDR3 has 12 residues. Per germline, CDR1 SGHDT and CDR2 YYEEEE. CDR3 protein: CASSLSADTQYF. CDR3 DNA, as far as it was read: TGTGCCAGCAGCTTGTCTGCAGATACG.

This clone has only a few counts. The read gets to within 3 residues of the CDR3 end, and the germline J gene fills in the rest. The chain joins TRBV7-2 to TRBJ2-5; 8 nucleotides agree with TRBD1. Per germline, CDR1 SGHTA and CDR2 FQGNSA. With 3 bases clipped from V and 5 bases from J, the junction kept 5 bases outside the gene matches. The CDR3 sequence is 14 residues long. CDR3 sequence reads: CASSFQGAGETQYF. Incomplete CDR3 DNA: TGTGCCAGCAGCTTCCAGGGGGCGGGTGAGACC.

In this sample, this clone turned up many times. The observed sequence ends 3 residues before the CDR3 terminus, with the missing tail filled in from the germline J gene. The chain has TRBV18 and TRBJ1-1, with 9 bases aligning to TRBD1. The CDR3 has 17 residues. The junction had 8 bases not matched to a gene; V was cut back by 0 bases and J by 3 bases. Germline CDR1 is KGHSH and CDR2 is LQKENI. The CDR3 here is CASSPPGQGWGYTEAFF. Partial CDR3 DNA: TGTGCCAGCTCACCACCGGGACAGGGTTGGGGGTACACTGAA.

A note on this clone: The read ends 3 residues before the CDR3 terminus; that terminus is restored from the germline J gene. The rearrangement joins TRBV2 to TRBJ2-5; perhaps TRBD1 as D (6 bases). The CDR3 runs to 15 residues. Trimming stripped 4 bases from V and 5 bases from J, with 17 bases between. Germline CDR1 reads SNHLY; CDR2 reads FYNNEI. CDR3 sequence reads: CASSGGQGRYETQYF. The CDR3 bases that were read are TGTGCCAGCAGTGGGGGGCAGGGAAGGTACGAGACC.

In this sample, this clone turned up many times. From the germline J gene comes the end of the CDR3, since the read stops 3 residues before it. The chain uses TRBV20-1 and TRBJ2-7; TRBD2 agrees at 10 bases. V trimming: 3 bases; J trimming: 3 bases; junction bases outside the gene matches: 8. The CDR3 runs to 15 residues. Germline CDR1 is DFQATT and CDR2 is SNEGSKA (reference sequence). CDR3 bases read: TGCAGTGCTAGCAGGGCTAGCGGGGGTCACTACGAG. Encoded protein: CSASRASGGHYE. The CDR3 reads in full as CSASRASGGHYEQYF.

This clone was counted many times. The CDR3 extends 3 residues past the end of the read, so its final part is completed from the germline J gene. J is TRBJ1-2 and V is TRBV29-1, with 12 bases identical to TRBD1. This CDR3 is 14 amino acids long. Germline V gene lookup returns CDR1 SQVTM and CDR2 ANQGSEA. This CDR3 is CSVASGQGARGYTF. The covered CDR3 bases are TGCAGCGTTGCTTCGGGACAGGGGGCTAGGGGC.

As concerns this clone: The CDR3 goes on 3 residues after the read ends, and that part is filled in from the germline J gene. V and J are TRBV6-1 and TRBJ2-2; D is perhaps TRBD1 or TRBD2 (7 bases each). The CDR3 is 17 residues long. Looked up from germline, CDR1 is MNHNS and CDR2 is SASEGT. Between the trimmed V and J ends, which lost 2 bases and 0 bases, there was a span of 13 bases. The CDR3 sequence is CASSEMGGGANTGELFF. CDR3 DNA, as far as it was read: TGTGCCAGCAGTGAAATGGGAGGGGGCGCGAACACCGGGGAG.

This clone showed up many times. The observed sequence ends 3 residues before the CDR3 terminus, with the missing tail filled in from the germline J gene. The rearrangement uses TRBV5-1 and TRBJ2-1; 7 nucleotides line up with TRBD2. The V segment lost 0 bases and the J segment 6 bases; nucleotides outside the gene matches: 6. CDR3 length: 15 amino acids. Germline assignment: CDR1 SGHRS and CDR2 YFSETQ. The CDR3 bases that were read are TGCGCCAGCAGCTTGGGTCTAGCGGAGTTCAATGAG. Encoded protein: CASSLGLAEFNE. The full CDR3 protein is CASSLGLAEFNEQFF.

In its sample, this clone was seen a few times. The CDR3 extends 3 residues past the end of the read, so its final part is completed from the germline J gene. V usage is TRBV7-3 and J usage is TRBJ1-1; tentative D call: TRBD1 (5 bases). The CDR3 extends over 13 amino acids. Germline V CDR1 and CDR2: SGHTA, FQGTGA. V was shortened by 4 bases and J by 5 bases, with 11 bases between the two germline ends. CDR3 sequence: CASSSFRETEAFF. The covered CDR3 bases are TGTGCCAGCAGCTCGTTCAGGGAGACTGAA.

This clone came up a few times. The read stops 3 residues short of the end of the CDR3; the missing end is completed from the germline J gene. The genes are TRBV11-2 and TRBJ2-1, with no clear D. Germline V gene sequence: CDR1 SGHAT, CDR2 FQNNGV. The CDR3 is made up of 13 amino acids. V was trimmed by 0 bases and J by 9 bases, leaving 9 bases between them. The CDR3 sequence: CASSLDPWAEQFF. The DNA read from the CDR3 is TGTGCCAGCAGCTTAGATCCCTGGGCTGAG. Full variable domain (remainder filled in from reference TRBV11-2 and TRBJ2-1): EAGVAQSPRYKIIEKRQSVAFWCNPISGHATLYWYQQILGQGPKLLIQFQNNGVVDDSQLPKDRFSAERLKGVDSTLKIQPAKLEDSAVYLCASSLDPWAEQFFGPGTRLTVL.

This clone showed up many times. The missing CDR3 end, 3 residues past where the read stops, is filled in from the germline J gene. The chain uses TRBV18 and TRBJ1-1; D is perhaps TRBD1 (5 bases). Germline V lookup: CDR1 KGHSH, CDR2 LQKENI. Between the trimmed V and J ends, which lost 4 bases and 4 bases, there was a span of 16 bases. The CDR3 has 15 amino acids. CDR3: CASSLNTGVGTEAFF. Incomplete CDR3 DNA: TGTGCCAGCTCACTCAATACAGGAGTGGGCACTGAA.

This clone has ten or more counts. The DNA ends 3 residues before the CDR3 does, and the rest of the CDR3 is filled in from the germline J gene. The V call is TRBV2, the J call TRBJ1-3; 8 bases fit TRBD1. The CDR3 covers 15 residues. Germline CDR1 is SNHLY and CDR2 is FYNNEI. J gave up 4 bases and V 2 bases, and 4 bases lay outside the gene matches. The CDR3 protein is CASSEQGAAGNTIYF. The DNA read from the CDR3 is TGTGCCAGCAGTGAACAGGGGGCGGCAGGAAACACC.

This clone was found a few times. The read ends 3 residues before the CDR3 terminus; that terminus is restored from the germline J gene. The chain is built from TRBV7-9 and TRBJ2-3, with a tentative D call TRBD1 (5 bases). The CDR3 consists of 14 residues. V lost 3 bases to trimming and J lost 2 bases, with 9 bases between them. Germline CDR1 is SEHNR and CDR2 is FQNEAQ (reference sequence). The CDR3 region is CASSLGRFTDTQYF. The sequenced part of the CDR3 DNA is TGTGCCAGCAGCTTGGGGCGGTTCACAGATACG.

This clone was found a few times. CDR3 in amino acids: CASSVRGLGNTIYF. The sequenced part of the CDR3 DNA is TGTGCCAGCAGCGTACGAGGGCTAGGAAACACC. J is TRBJ1-3 and V is TRBV7-9; D is ambiguous. The read ends 3 residues early relative to the CDR3; the germline J gene fills the gap. The germline gives CDR1 SEHNR, CDR2 FQNEAQ (reference sequence). The CDR3 is 14 amino acids. V lost 5 bases to trimming and J lost 4 bases, with 12 bases between them.

At least ten counts were recorded for this clone. At one boundary the junction diverges from the germline segment, which might be a read error. From the germline J gene comes the end of the CDR3, since the read stops 3 residues before it. V gene TRBV7-7 combines with J gene TRBJ2-5; D perhaps matches TRBD1 (5 bases). Germline CDR1 is SSHAT and CDR2 is FNYEAQ (reference sequence). The length of the CDR3 is 13 residues. The covered CDR3 bases are TGTGCTAGCAGCCCTCAGGGTAAAGAGACC. This gives the protein CASSPQGKET. The complete CDR3 reads CASSPQGKETQYF.

This clone was found many times. The read ends 3 residues before the CDR3 terminus; that terminus is restored from the germline J gene. The V call is TRBV4-2, the J call TRBJ2-1; 15 positions match TRBD2. The trim removed 4 bases at V and 7 bases at J, leaving 2 bases unmatched. The CDR3 is 15 amino acids. Per the germline V gene, CDR1 is LGHNA and CDR2 is YNFKEQ. CDR3 DNA (partial): TGTGCCAGCAGCCTTGGACTAGCGGGAGGGAATGAG. Translating gives CASSLGLAGGNE. The full CDR3 reads CASSLGLAGGNEQFF.

The table lists this clone with many counts. The sequenced CDR3 bases are TGTGCCAGCAGCAAGGGCACTGAA. Encoded protein: CASSKGTE. The complete CDR3 sequence is CASSKGTEAFF. The chain combines TRBV5-4 with TRBJ1-1; D gene uncertain. The read ends 3 residues before the CDR3 terminus; that terminus is restored from the germline J gene. The CDR3 totals 11 residues. Germline V lookup: CDR1 SGHNT, CDR2 YYREEE (reference sequence). Trimming left V 4 bases short and J 4 bases short, with 5 bases between.

Notes on this clone: The CDR3 end falls 3 residues outside the read, so it is completed with the germline J gene. The same CDR3 arises from other DNA sequences in this sample as well. The rearrangement links TRBV7-6 to TRBJ2-1, with TRBD1 matching 8 bases. With V trimmed by 4 bases and J by 9 bases, 8 bases remained unmatched. The germline V gene encodes CDR1 SGHVS and CDR2 FNYEAQ. The CDR3 is 14 residues long. The covered CDR3 bases are TGTGCCAGCAGCTCCGGACAGGGTTGGGGTGAG. It yields the protein CASSSGQGWGE. The full CDR3 protein reads CASSSGQGWGEQFF.

This clone was recorded at least ten times. The CDR3 end falls 3 residues outside the read, so it is completed with the germline J gene. The V gene is TRBV6-2 or TRBV6-3, the J gene TRBJ1-4; tentatively, D is TRBD1 (5 bases). The CDR3 runs 14 residues. CDR1 and CDR2 (germline): MNHEY, SVGEGT. Deletions cut 6 bases from V and 6 bases from J, with 14 bases between. The DNA read from the CDR3 is TGTGCCAGCAGACCTTCGGGGGTCGATGAAAAA. It translates to CASRPSGVDEK. From start to end, the CDR3 is CASRPSGVDEKLFF.

This clone has at least ten counts. The CDR3 protein is CASRPTGGYSPLHF. The CDR3 bases that were read are TGTGCCAGCAGGCCGACAGGGGGCTATTCACCC. V gene TRBV2 combines with J gene TRBJ1-6; TRBD1 agrees at 10 bases. From the germline J gene comes the end of the CDR3, since the read stops 3 residues before it. V gave up 6 bases and J gave up 8 bases; unmatched junction bases: 4. Per germline, CDR1 SNHLY and CDR2 FYNNEI. The CDR3 loop spans 14 amino acids.

In this sample, this clone turned up a few times. Incomplete CDR3 DNA: TGCAGTGCTAGAGGTGGACAGGGATGGCAGCCC. Amino acids: CSARGGQGWQP. The whole CDR3 sequence reads CSARGGQGWQPQHF. The chain uses TRBV20-1 and TRBJ1-5, with 8 bases fitting TRBD1. The read is 3 residues too short to cover the CDR3 end, so that end is filled in from the germline J gene. CDR3 length: 14 amino acids. Looked up from germline, CDR1 is DFQATT and CDR2 is SNEGSKA (reference sequence). The junction had 6 bases not matched to a gene; V was cut back by 1 base and J by 7 bases.

This clone was found a few times. Read coverage stops 3 residues before the CDR3 terminus; the germline J gene supplies the remainder. The rearrangement joins TRBV20-1 to TRBJ2-1; 15 bases align to TRBD2. The junction had 9 bases not matched to a gene; V was cut back by 0 bases and J by 3 bases. Germline V CDR1 and CDR2: DFQATT, SNEGSKA (reference sequence). The CDR3 runs 19 residues. Incomplete CDR3 DNA: TGCAGTGCTAGAGACTCGGGACTAGCGGGGGGACAGTTCTACAATGAG. Amino acid sequence: CSARDSGLAGGQFYNE. The entire CDR3 is CSARDSGLAGGQFYNEQFF.

This CDR3 reads CASREWGQDQPQHF. The CDR3 bases that were read are TGTGCCAGCAGGGAGTGGGGGCAGGATCAGCCC. The gene calls are TRBV2 and TRBJ1-5; tentatively, D is TRBD1 (6 bases). The observed sequence ends 3 residues before the CDR3 terminus, with the missing tail filled in from the germline J gene. From germline, CDR1 is SNHLY and CDR2 FYNNEI. Trimming cost V 6 bases and J 5 bases, with 14 bases left between them. The CDR3 totals 14 residues. Filled out from reference TRBV2 and TRBJ1-5, the complete variable domain reads EPEVTQTPSHQVTQMGQEVILRCVPISNHLYFYWYRQILGQKVEFLVSFYNNEISEKSEIFDDQFSVERPDGSNFTLKIRSTKLEDSAMYFCASREWGQDQPQHFGDGTRLSIL.

This clone was detected ten times or more. The read ends 3 residues early relative to the CDR3; the germline J gene fills the gap. The chain recombines TRBV19 with TRBJ1-1; the D gene is possibly TRBD1 (6 bases). Per germline, CDR1 LNHDA and CDR2 SQIVND (reference sequence). This CDR3 has 15 amino acids. V was cut by 5 bases and J by 5 bases, with 18 bases left in between. CDR3 protein: CASSSTQGSGTEAFF. CDR3 DNA (partial): TGTGCCAGTAGTTCCACACAGGGAAGTGGGACTGAA.

The CDR3 sequence: CASSSMDSSNQPQHF. Partial CDR3 DNA: TGTGCCAGCAGCTCAATGGACAGCAGCAATCAGCCC. The chain carries TRBV7-9 and TRBJ1-5; a possible D gene is TRBD1 (6 bases). From the germline J gene comes the end of the CDR3, since the read stops 3 residues before it. CDR1 and CDR2 (germline): SEHNR, FQNEAQ (reference sequence). V lost 4 bases to trimming and J lost 1 base, with 11 bases between them. This CDR3 has 15 amino acids.

This clone was counted only a few times. The part of the CDR3 DNA that was read is TGTGCCAGCAGCCCCCGCGGGCCTAACACAGATACG. This encodes CASSPRGPNTDT. Given in full, the CDR3 is CASSPRGPNTDTQYF. The J gene is TRBJ2-3, the V gene TRBV11-1; a weak D match, TRBD2 (5 bases). The missing CDR3 end, 3 residues past where the read stops, is filled in from the germline J gene. V lost 5 bases to trimming and J lost 2 bases, with 14 bases between them. CDR1 SGHAT and CDR2 FQDESV come from the germline V gene (reference sequence). CDR3 length equals 15 residues.